This passage covers 8 T cell receptor beta chains from one sample sequenced in a study of T-cell memory formation after mild COVID-19. TCRdb itself ran the 5' RACE reads through MiXCR, one entry per CDR3 protein. This sample carries around 200,000 distinct CDR3 sequences, less than 20% of them seen once, and the ten largest clones take roughly 4.3%. The source material was PBMCs or a T cell subset sorted from them (not recorded which). Receptor source: a man aged 18 to 29 who had mild COVID-19 (a few samples of this study predate the infection). Cell type and time point are not known.

This clonotype has only a few counts. V and J are TRBV4-2 and TRBJ1-5; D remains ambiguous. Germline V gene data show CDR1 as LGHNA and CDR2 as YNFKEQ. The CDR3 has 16 residues. The V end was cut by 0 bases, the J end by 6 bases, with 15 bases between. The DNA for the CDR3 is TGTGCCAGCAGCCAAGACCGGGTTCAAGTTAGTCAGCCCCAGCATTTT. This encodes CASSQDRVQVSQPQHF.

The V and J genes are TRBV7-3 and TRBJ2-2; the match to TRBD2 covers 13 bases. Trimming removed 3 bases from V and 5 bases from J; junction bases left unmatched: 12. There are 19 residues in the CDR3. CDR1 SGHTA and CDR2 FQGTGA come from the germline V gene. Here the CDR3 DNA reads TGTGCCAGCAGCTTTAGCCTAGCTCCGGGACTAGCGGGGACCGGGGAGCTGTTTTTT. Its translation is CASSFSLAPGLAGTGELFF.

The genes are TRBV5-1 and TRBJ2-7, with D possibly being TRBD1 or TRBD2 (5 bases each). V was pared by 3 bases and J by 3 bases, with 13 bases between. Germline V lookup: CDR1 SGHRS, CDR2 YFSETQ. This CDR3 has 14 residues. This chain's CDR3 is CASSSRDECYEQYV. Written as DNA, the CDR3 is TGCGCCAGCAGCTCCCGGGACGAATGCTACGAGCAGTACGTC.

The J gene is TRBJ2-1, the V gene TRBV5-4, with D tentatively TRBD1 (5 bases). The CDR3 is 12 residues long. With 1 base removed from V and 15 bases from J, the gap between germline ends came to 14 bases. Germline assignment: CDR1 SGHNT and CDR2 YYREEE (reference sequence). CDR3 DNA: TGTGCCAGCAGCTTGCTCGGACAAGTGGGGTTCTTC. It encodes CASSLLGQVGFF.

This sequence joins TRBV7-2 and TRBJ2-6; D ambiguous. Per the germline V gene, CDR1 is SGHTA and CDR2 is FQGNSA. This CDR3 spans 15 amino acids. The V end lost 3 bases, the J end lost 0 bases, and 6 bases lay between the germline ends. CDR3 nucleotides: TGTGCCAGCAGCTTCCTTCTCTCTGGGGCCAACGTCCTGACTTTC. Protein sequence: CASSFLLSGANVLTF.

The chain joins TRBV29-1 to TRBJ1-1; the D is unclear. This CDR3 is 12 amino acids long. V dropped 2 bases and J dropped 4 bases, with 8 bases sitting between them. The germline V gene has CDR1 SQVTM and CDR2 ANQGSEA. The CDR3 protein is CSVERWGTEAFF. The DNA for the CDR3 is TGCAGCGTTGAAAGGTGGGGCACTGAAGCTTTCTTT.

This sequence joins TRBV6-2 or TRBV6-3 and TRBJ1-5; D gene unclear. The CDR3 spans 14 residues. CDR1 is MNHEY, CDR2 SVGEGT, per germline. Trimming removed 2 bases from V and 3 bases from J, with 8 bases in between. As DNA, the CDR3 is TGTGCCAGCAGTTACCGCCGTAACAATCAGCCCCAGCATTTT. Translated: CASSYRRNNQPQHF.

The table lists this clonotype with a few counts. This chain connects TRBV20-1 to TRBJ1-2, with D possibly being TRBD1 (5 bases). Germline CDR1 and CDR2: DFQATT and SNEGSKA (reference sequence). The length of the CDR3 is 13 residues. With 5 bases removed from V and 8 bases from J, the gap between germline ends came to 18 bases. CDR3 sequence (DNA): TGCAGTGCTTCCCCGGGGGTCGCGACGGGCTACACCTTC. It specifies CSASPGVATGYTF.